The 17 T cell receptor beta chains reported below all come from one sample, sequenced in a study of blood T cell repertoires in COVID-19. Using immunoSEQ multiplex PCR, the repertoire was profiled, and TCRdb retains in-frame clones only, with some absent. There are over 200,000 clones in the sample; approximately 83% occur only once, and roughly 1.3% lies in the top ten. The sequencing sample was made of peripheral blood. These receptors were collected from a woman aged 25 to 39 with COVID-19, enrolled during active disease.

This clone has a count of ten or more. The CDR3 reads CASSQDPGSGNTIYF. In DNA form, the CDR3 reads TGCGCCAGCAGCCAAGATCCCGGGTCTGGAAACACCATATATTTT. The rearrangement uses TRBV4-3 and TRBJ1-3; the D is unclear. Deletions cut 0 bases from V and 1 base from J, with 7 bases between. Germline V gene data show CDR1 as LGHNA and CDR2 as YSLEER. This CDR3 has 15 residues.

V usage is TRBV4-3 and J usage is TRBJ2-1; the D is unclear. The V gene lost 0 bases and the J gene lost 6 bases, with 9 bases spanning the gap. CDR3 size: 14 residues. Germline CDR1 LGHNA, CDR2 YSLEER. Here the CDR3 reads CASSQDLSPNEQFF. CDR3 nucleotide sequence: TGCGCCAGCAGCCAAGATCTGAGCCCCAATGAGCAGTTCTTC.

This clone has only one observation. The chain links TRBV19 to TRBJ2-7; TRBD2 agrees at 7 bases. Trimming took 3 bases from V and 5 from J; bases not matched to a gene: 4. The CDR3 is 13 residues long. Germline assignment: CDR1 LNHDA and CDR2 SQIVND (reference sequence). The DNA for the CDR3 is TGTGCCAGTAGTATGCGGGGGTCCCACGAGCAGTACTTC. Protein sequence: CASSMRGSHEQYF. Together with reference TRBV19 and TRBJ2-7, the CDR3 gives the full variable domain: DGGITQSPKYLFRKEGQNVTLSCEQNLNHDAMYWYRQDPGQGLRLIYYSQIVNDFQKGDIAEGYSVSREKKESFPLTVTSAQKNPTAFYLCASSMRGSHEQYFGPGTRLTVT.

This chain joins TRBV15 and TRBJ2-5, with 9 bases fitting TRBD1. CDR1 is LNHNV, CDR2 YYDKDF, per germline (reference sequence). The ends lost 0 bases at V and 4 bases at J; junction bases unmatched: 6. This CDR3 region has 16 residues. CDR3 bases: TGTGCCACCAGCAGAGACCCACCGGGACAGGGAGAGACCCAGTACTTC. This codes for CATSRDPPGQGETQYF. Full variable domain (outside the CDR3, taken from reference TRBV15 and TRBJ2-5): DAMVIQNPRYQVTQFGKPVTLSCSQTLNHNVMYWYQQKSSQAPKLLFHYYDKDFNNEADTPDNFQSRRPNTSFCFLDIRSPGLGDTAMYLCATSRDPPGQGETQYFGPGTRLLVL.

The rearrangement links TRBV19 to TRBJ1-3, with TRBD1 matching over 10 bases. The CDR3 extends over 16 amino acids. Germline V CDR1 and CDR2: LNHDA, SQIVND (reference sequence). The V gene end was trimmed by 6 bases and the J gene end by 8 bases; junction bases not matched to a gene: 13. CDR3 DNA: TGTGCCAGTAGCTCTTACCGGGACAGGGGAGAAGACACCATATATTTT. Protein sequence: CASSSYRDRGEDTIYF.

In this sample, this clone turned up once. J is TRBJ2-5 and V is TRBV5-4, with 10 bases lining up with TRBD2. Germline assignment: CDR1 SGHNT and CDR2 YYREEE (reference sequence). The junction had 4 bases not matched to a gene; V was cut back by 0 bases and J by 5 bases. This CDR3 spans 15 amino acids. The CDR3 reads CASSLELAGSETQYF. As DNA, the CDR3 is TGTGCCAGCAGCTTGGAACTAGCGGGGTCTGAGACCCAGTACTTC.

This clone was detected a few times. The same CDR3 can be traced to other DNA sequences in this sample. The chain has TRBV19 and TRBJ2-1; 7 nucleotides align to TRBD1. Germline V lookup: CDR1 LNHDA, CDR2 SQIVND (reference sequence). J lost 0 bases, V lost 5 bases, and 4 bases had no gene match. The CDR3 is 15 amino acids. The CDR3: CASSPDRSSYNEQFF. The CDR3 DNA reads TGTGCCAGTAGTCCGGACAGGAGCTCCTACAATGAGCAGTTCTTC.

The V and J genes are TRBV13 and TRBJ1-1; D unresolved. Per germline, CDR1 PRHDT and CDR2 FYEKMQ (reference sequence). There are 14 residues in the CDR3. V was shortened by 1 base and J by 4 bases, with 10 bases between the two germline ends. CDR3 DNA: TGTGCCAGCAGCTTAGATGACTTGGGCACTGAAGCTTTCTTT. Translating gives CASSLDDLGTEAFF.

V is TRBV18 and J is TRBJ1-1; D is uncertain. Per the germline V gene, CDR1 is KGHSH and CDR2 is LQKENI. The CDR3 totals 15 residues. Trimming stripped 4 bases from V and 5 bases from J, with 17 bases between. DNA for the CDR3: TGTGCCAGCTCACGATCCCCGGGTTTTATGACTGAAGCTTTCTTT. Its protein product is CASSRSPGFMTEAFF.

The chain is built from TRBV29-1 and TRBJ2-3; D is possibly TRBD1 (6 bases). Deletions cut 3 bases from V and 6 bases from J, with 13 bases between. The CDR3 runs 13 residues. CDR1 is SQVTM and CDR2 is ANQGSEA in the germline V gene. The CDR3 loop is CSVDTGRRDTQYF. In nucleotides, the CDR3 is TGCAGCGTTGATACAGGGCGAAGGGATACGCAGTATTTT.

In this sample, this clone turned up once. The genes are TRBV7-3 and TRBJ2-3; 8 positions match TRBD1. The length of the CDR3 is 14 residues. Germline trimming cut 2 bases from V and 7 bases from J; bases unmatched to any gene: 5. Per germline, CDR1 SGHTA and CDR2 FQGTGA. The CDR3 loop is CASSLQGQANTQYF. For the CDR3, the DNA is TGTGCCAGCAGCTTACAGGGACAGGCAAATACGCAGTATTTT.

This clone was observed a few times. V gene TRBV6-2 or TRBV6-3 combines with J gene TRBJ2-7, with D unclear. CDR3 length equals 15 residues. V lost 0 bases, J lost 0 bases, and 9 bases lay in between. Germline V gene lookup returns CDR1 MNHEY and CDR2 SVGEGT. Here the CDR3 reads CASSYSPPSSYEQYF. The CDR3 nucleotides are TGTGCCAGCAGTTACTCCCCTCCGAGCTCCTACGAGCAGTACTTC.

V usage is TRBV19 and J usage is TRBJ1-1, with 7 positions matching TRBD1. J lost 0 bases, V lost 4 bases, and 2 bases had no gene match. The germline CDR1 and CDR2 sequences are LNHDA and SQIVND (reference sequence). This CDR3 region has 14 residues. CDR3: CASSTRGLNTEAFF. The CDR3 DNA reads TGTGCCAGTAGTACTAGGGGGCTGAACACTGAAGCTTTCTTT.

The chain employs TRBV19 and TRBJ1-1, with a possible D match to TRBD1 (6 bases). Germline V gene sequence: CDR1 LNHDA, CDR2 SQIVND (reference sequence). This CDR3 comprises 13 residues. Trimming took 5 bases from V and 5 from J, leaving 12 bases between them. The CDR3 spells CASSYRVGTEAFF. CDR3 nucleotides: TGTGCCAGTAGTTACAGGGTTGGGACTGAAGCTTTCTTT.

The V call is TRBV5-1, the J call TRBJ1-2; 7 bases align to TRBD1. This CDR3 is 15 amino acids long. Losses at the gene ends were 4 bases for V and 3 bases for J; bases not matched to a gene: 9. Germline assignment: CDR1 SGHRS and CDR2 YFSETQ. CDR3 coding DNA: TGCGCCAGCAGCGCGAGACAGGGTTCGGACTATGGCTACACCTTC. It encodes CASSARQGSDYGYTF. The complete variable domain, with remaining parts taken from reference TRBV5-1 and TRBJ1-2, reads KAGVTQTPRYLIKTRGQQVTLSCSPISGHRSVSWYQQTPGQGLQFLFEYFSETQRNKGNFPGRFSGRQFSNSRSEMNVSTLELGDSALYLCASSARQGSDYGYTFGSGTRLTVV.

This clone was counted once. V and J are TRBV7-9 and TRBJ1-6; 10 bases agree with TRBD1. Per germline, CDR1 SEHNR and CDR2 FQNEAQ (reference sequence). The CDR3 sequence is 15 residues long. The trim removed 4 bases at V and 13 bases at J, leaving 10 bases unmatched. CDR3 loop: CASSYPGQGFAPLHF. In DNA form, the CDR3 reads TGTGCCAGCAGCTACCCGGGACAGGGGTTCGCGCCCCTCCACTTT.

The chain uses TRBV19 and TRBJ2-3, with no clear D. This CDR3 is 17 amino acids long. Trimming pared 5 bases from V and 0 bases from J, leaving 18 bases between. Germline assignment: CDR1 LNHDA and CDR2 SQIVND (reference sequence). In DNA, the CDR3 is TGTGCCAGTAGTTTATCCCCGCTAAGTGCTAGCACAGATACGCAGTATTTT. Translated, it gives CASSLSPLSASTDTQYF.